Listed below are T cell receptor beta chains from one sample, sequenced in a study of response to subunit inactivated influenza vaccine. TCRdb recomputed calls from the RT-PCR reads with MiXCR, one row per CDR3 protein. The sample has some 850,000 distinct CDR3 sequences, about 18% seen once. The sequenced sample was PBMCs from blood, obtained around 5 days after vaccination. All receptors derive from a man aged 50 to 59 who received an inactivated influenza vaccine. CDR3s include the opening cysteine and the closing phenylalanine or tryptophan. A D gene is named only where the DNA matches it firmly. Only part of the rows carry a size: once, few, many, or a class if the clone is expanded.

v_gene	j_gene	d_gene	abundance	CDR3aa	CDR3nt
TRBV20-1	TRBJ1-1	NA	NA	CSAREDGNTEAFF	TGCAGTGCTAGAGAAGACGGGAACACTGAAGCTTTCTTT
TRBV6-5	TRBJ2-7	NA	NA	CASSYRSGGAHEQYF	TGTGCCAGCAGTTACCGCTCTGGGGGGGCCCACGAGCAGTACTTC
TRBV7-2	TRBJ1-1	TRBD1	few	CASSPRTGGPTEAFF	TGTGCCAGCAGCCCACGGACAGGGGGTCCCACTGAAGCTTTCTTT
TRBV7-9	TRBJ2-3	TRBD2	few	CASSPWVAGGLTDTQYF	TGTGCCAGCAGCCCATGGGTTGCGGGGGGGCTCACAGATACGCAGTATTTT
TRBV4-3	TRBJ2-7	TRBD2	NA	CASSQGTSGGASYEQYF	TGCGCCAGCAGCCAAGGAACTAGCGGGGGGGCCTCCTACGAGCAGTACTTC
TRBV4-3	TRBJ1-1	NA	few	CASSQDNWGGTEAFF	TGCGCCAGCAGCCAAGATAACTGGGGGGGGACTGAAGCTTTCTTT
TRBV9	TRBJ2-5	NA	NA	CASSVGEAQETQYF	TGTGCCAGCAGCGTAGGGGAAGCCCAGGAGACCCAGTACTTC
TRBV20-1	TRBJ2-5	TRBD2	NA	CSARVAGLQETQYF	TGCAGTGCTAGAGTAGCGGGCCTCCAAGAGACCCAGTACTTC
TRBV12-5	TRBJ2-7	NA	many	CATSGAGYEQYF	TGTGCTACCTCAGGGGCCGGCTACGAGCAGTACTTC
TRBV10-3	TRBJ2-5	NA	few	CAISGTRGAQETQYF	TGTGCCATCAGTGGGACTAGGGGGGCACAAGAGACCCAGTACTTC
TRBV2	TRBJ1-4	NA	few	CASSEAGVELFF	TGTGCCAGCAGTGAAGCCGGGGTTGAGCTGTTTTTT
TRBV27	TRBJ1-1	NA	NA	CASSPWVPRAENTEAFF	TGTGCCAGCAGCCCATGGGTTCCCAGGGCGGAGAACACTGAAGCTTTCTTT
TRBV3-1	TRBJ1-1	NA	NA	CASSQGVGVLVNTEAFF	TGTGCCAGCAGCCAAGGTGTCGGGGTCCTCGTGAACACTGAAGCTTTCTTT
TRBV11-2	TRBJ1-4	NA	NA	CASSFQGLGKLFF	TGTGCCAGCAGCTTTCAGGGGCTGGGAAAACTGTTTTTT
TRBV6-2/TRBV6-3	TRBJ2-1	NA	few	CAIGRRSYNEQFF	TGTGCCATCGGGAGAAGGTCCTACAATGAGCAGTTCTTC
TRBV29-1	TRBJ2-5	TRBD2	few	CSVERAGVGETQYF	TGCAGCGTTGAGAGGGCGGGAGTCGGAGAGACCCAGTACTTC
TRBV6-1	TRBJ1-3	NA	few	CASSNGLPGPGNTIYF	TGTGCCAGCAGTAATGGACTTCCAGGGCCCGGAAACACCATATATTTT
TRBV6-5	TRBJ2-7	TRBD2	NA	CASSYSGTSGRWSYEQYF	TGTGCCAGCAGTTACTCGGGGACTAGCGGGAGATGGTCCTACGAGCAGTACTTC
TRBV29-1	TRBJ2-2	NA	NA	CSVRIRTNTGELFF	TGCAGCGTTCGGATTCGGACAAACACCGGGGAGCTGTTTTTT
TRBV12-3/TRBV12-4	TRBJ2-7	TRBD1	medium-sized	CASRGQGAGYEQYF	TGTGCCAGCAGGGGACAGGGGGCGGGGTACGAGCAGTACTTC
TRBV28	TRBJ1-3	TRBD1	NA	CASSQGEIAGNTIYF	TGTGCCAGCAGTCAGGGGGAAATTGCTGGAAACACCATATATTTT
TRBV6-4	TRBJ2-1	NA	NA	CASSEASGYNRVDEQFF	TGTGCCAGCAGTGAGGCTAGCGGTTACAACAGGGTCGATGAGCAGTTCTTC
TRBV5-1	TRBJ2-3	NA	NA	CASSPVGGASTDTQYF	TGCGCCAGCAGCCCGGTCGGGGGAGCTAGCACAGATACGCAGTATTTT
TRBV7-6	TRBJ2-5	NA	NA	CASSHNGIGETQYF	TGTGCCAGCAGCCACAACGGGATTGGGGAGACCCAGTACTTC
TRBV12-3/TRBV12-4	TRBJ2-3	NA	many	CASSPRRRFVQGRSTDTQYF	TGTGCCAGCAGTCCCCGAAGACGGTTCGTTCAAGGAAGGAGCACAGATACGCAGTATTTT
TRBV12-3/TRBV12-4	TRBJ2-1	NA	many	CASSLAGGRSDEQFF	TGTGCCAGCAGTTTGGCCGGGGGACGATCAGATGAGCAGTTCTTC
TRBV29-1	TRBJ2-1	TRBD1	NA	CSVDRGNWYEQFF	TGCAGCGTTGACAGGGGGAATTGGTATGAGCAGTTCTTC